This T cell receptor (beta chain) emerged from a study of blood T cell repertoires in COVID-19. The germline gives CDR1 SGHNT, CDR2 YYREEE (reference sequence). V was pared by 0 bases and J by 11 bases, with 14 bases between. This CDR3 spans 13 amino acids. In the study's own analysis: It was from reference gene primer amplification that nucleated cell counts were estimated. Produced via immunoSEQ multiplex PCR; TCRdb's table is partial and in-frame only. V and J calls and clone size are those listed in that table; D and trimming were worked out from the DNA. Here the sample spans hundreds of thousands of clones, around four fifths being singletons.

The sequencing input was peripheral blood. The chain is built from TRBV5-4 and TRBJ1-1; possible D gene TRBD1, 6 bases. This sequence was found in a man in his forties with acute or convalescent COVID-19. The CDR3 nucleotides are TGTGCCAGCAGCTTGGAGGGTGGGGGCACGGCTTTCTTT. Translated: CASSLEGGGTAFF.